This entry features one T cell receptor (beta chain) sequence. These data originate in a study of long-term antiretroviral therapy in people with HIV. Trimming stripped 3 bases from V and 8 bases from J, with 13 bases between. This CDR3 is built from 13 residues. Per germline, CDR1 LNHNV and CDR2 YYDKDF (reference sequence). Version v3.0 of the immunoSEQ assay ran at survey level. Repertoires were generated with immunoSEQ multiplex PCR, while TCRdb's copy carries only in-frame clones and drops some. The sample comprises under 45,000 clones, over 90% of which are singletons, and 2% to 2.5% rests with the top ten.

The chain combines TRBV15 with TRBJ1-2; maybe TRBD1 (5 bases). This TCR came from a man in his thirties or forties with HIV. Here the sequenced sample was unsorted PBMCs, taken just over 9 years after starting antiretroviral therapy. As DNA, the CDR3 is TGTGCCACCAGCAGCGCCCGGGGCCGGGGCTACACCTTC. This translates into CATSSARGRGYTF.